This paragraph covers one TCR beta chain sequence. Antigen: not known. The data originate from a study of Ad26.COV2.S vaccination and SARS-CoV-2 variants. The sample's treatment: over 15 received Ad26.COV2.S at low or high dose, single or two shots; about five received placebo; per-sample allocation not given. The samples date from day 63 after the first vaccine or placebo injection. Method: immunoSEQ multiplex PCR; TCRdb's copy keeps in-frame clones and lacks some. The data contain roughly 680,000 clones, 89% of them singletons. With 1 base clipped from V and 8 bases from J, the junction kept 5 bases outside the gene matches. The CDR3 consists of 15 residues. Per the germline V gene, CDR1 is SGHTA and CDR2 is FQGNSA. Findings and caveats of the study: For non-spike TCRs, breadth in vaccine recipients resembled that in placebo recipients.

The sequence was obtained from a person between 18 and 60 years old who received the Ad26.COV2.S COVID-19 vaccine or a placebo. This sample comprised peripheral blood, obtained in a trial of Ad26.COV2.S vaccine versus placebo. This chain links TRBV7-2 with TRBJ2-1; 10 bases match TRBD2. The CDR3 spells CASSLGGLAGDEQFF. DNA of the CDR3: TGTGCCAGCAGCTTAGGAGGGCTAGCGGGAGATGAGCAGTTCTTC.